This TCR beta chain was recovered during a study of T cells in localized non-small cell lung cancer. To note about this clone: The antigen remains unidentified.

Germline V gene lookup returns CDR1 GTSNPN and CDR2 SVGIG (reference sequence). V was pared by 3 bases and J by 1 base, with 6 bases between. This CDR3 is built from 12 residues. Profiling relied on immunoSEQ multiplex PCR, and the TCRdb table lists in-frame clones only, not all of them. The table includes some 25,000 clones, 92% detected once. Study-wide results and limits: Longer survival (overall) was linked to higher T cell density in blood. Tumor trailed uninvolved adjacent lung in T cell clonality, which peaked there. In adjacent lung appeared a median approximately 57 of the top 100 tumor clones.

The sample was peripheral blood, taken before any cancer treatment. The sequence was collected from a man aged 40-75 years with stage III squamous cell lung carcinoma. The J gene is TRBJ1-2, the V gene TRBV30; D is unresolved. CDR3 nucleotides: TGTGCCTGGAGCCTCCTTAACTATGGCTACACCTTC. Its translation: CAWSLLNYGYTF.